A selection of T cell receptor beta chains follows, all from one sample in a study of CD8 T cells in Susac syndrome. Via MiXCR, TCRdb re-called the immunoSEQ multiplex PCR reads, giving one row per CDR3 protein. The table includes under 150,000 distinct CDR3 sequences, 90% to 95% detected once. The source material was CD8+ T cells from PBMCs. The source of these receptors is a human donor in good health. CDR3s include the opening cysteine and the closing phenylalanine or tryptophan. Each record gives: V gene, J gene, clone size, D gene, CDR3 protein, CDR3 DNA. A D gene is named only where the DNA matches it firmly. Where a row states a size, it is once, few, many or the class of an expanded clone; other rows omit it.

v_gene: TRBV6-6; j_gene: TRBJ1-1; abundance: .; d_gene: .; CDR3aa: CASSYPGEPEAFF; CDR3nt: TGTGCCAGCAGTTACCCAGGGGAACCTGAAGCTTTCTTT
v_gene: TRBV20-1; j_gene: TRBJ2-2; abundance: once; d_gene: .; CDR3aa: CSARNLAGWRGNTGELFF; CDR3nt: TGCAGTGCTAGAAATCTCGCGGGCTGGCGGGGGAACACCGGGGAGCTGTTTTTT
v_gene: TRBV28; j_gene: TRBJ2-1; abundance: .; d_gene: .; CDR3aa: CASSLSMDPASYNEQFF; CDR3nt: TGTGCCAGCAGTTTATCTATGGATCCTGCCTCCTACAATGAGCAGTTCTTC
v_gene: TRBV27; j_gene: TRBJ1-5; abundance: .; d_gene: .; CDR3aa: CASSLGQGSQPQHF; CDR3nt: TGTGCCAGCAGTTTAGGGCAGGGGAGTCAGCCCCAGCATTTT
v_gene: TRBV29-1; j_gene: TRBJ1-2; abundance: .; d_gene: TRBD1; CDR3aa: CSVMGQEAYTF; CDR3nt: TGCAGCGTTATGGGACAGGAGGCCTACACCTTC
v_gene: TRBV5-1; j_gene: TRBJ1-1; abundance: once; d_gene: .; CDR3aa: CASSFENTEAFF; CDR3nt: TGCGCCAGCAGCTTCGAGAACACTGAAGCTTTCTTT
v_gene: TRBV20-1; j_gene: TRBJ2-3; abundance: .; d_gene: .; CDR3aa: CSALPGPYPTDTQYF; CDR3nt: TGCAGTGCTCTCCCGGGCCCCTACCCGACAGATACGCAGTATTTT
v_gene: TRBV7-9; j_gene: TRBJ2-5; abundance: .; d_gene: .; CDR3aa: CASKGGESGETQYF; CDR3nt: TGTGCCAGCAAAGGCGGGGAGTCTGGAGAGACCCAGTACTTC
v_gene: TRBV7-9; j_gene: TRBJ2-1; abundance: .; d_gene: TRBD2; CDR3aa: CASPGPGGYNEQFF; CDR3nt: TGTGCCAGCCCCGGGCCGGGAGGGTACAATGAGCAGTTCTTC
v_gene: TRBV7-9; j_gene: TRBJ2-3; abundance: .; d_gene: .; CDR3aa: CARVTDTQYF; CDR3nt: TGTGCCAGGGTCACAGATACGCAGTATTTT
v_gene: TRBV27; j_gene: TRBJ2-7; abundance: .; d_gene: .; CDR3aa: CASSQGEYEQYF; CDR3nt: TGTGCCAGCTCTCAGGGAGAATACGAGCAGTACTTC
v_gene: TRBV19; j_gene: TRBJ1-1; abundance: .; d_gene: .; CDR3aa: CASSIAGGTEAFF; CDR3nt: TGTGCCAGTAGTATCGCTGGAGGGACTGAAGCTTTCTTT
v_gene: TRBV20-1; j_gene: TRBJ2-7; abundance: .; d_gene: .; CDR3aa: CSARDSGYEQYF; CDR3nt: TGCAGTGCTAGGGACTCCGGCTACGAGCAGTACTTC
v_gene: TRBV7-6; j_gene: TRBJ2-7; abundance: .; d_gene: TRBD2; CDR3aa: CASSRGGLASYEQYF; CDR3nt: TGTGCCAGCAGCCGAGGGGGACTAGCGAGCTACGAGCAGTACTTC
v_gene: TRBV9; j_gene: TRBJ2-7; abundance: .; d_gene: TRBD1; CDR3aa: CASSEGGRSYEQYF; CDR3nt: TGTGCCAGCAGCGAAGGGGGCAGGAGCTACGAGCAGTACTTC
v_gene: TRBV6-5; j_gene: TRBJ2-2; abundance: .; d_gene: .; CDR3aa: CASSLDASNTGELFF; CDR3nt: TGTGCCAGCAGTTTGGACGCTTCGAACACCGGGGAGCTGTTTTTT
v_gene: TRBV30; j_gene: TRBJ1-2; abundance: .; d_gene: .; CDR3aa: CALSVVGGGNGYTF; CDR3nt: TGTGCCCTGTCGGTGGTCGGAGGGGGTAATGGCTACACCTTC
v_gene: TRBV19; j_gene: TRBJ1-3; abundance: once; d_gene: .; CDR3aa: CASSPSPRTGNTIYF; CDR3nt: TGTGCCAGTAGCCCTTCGCCCCGGACTGGAAACACCATATATTTT
v_gene: TRBV28; j_gene: TRBJ2-5; abundance: .; d_gene: .; CDR3aa: CASSSPGTGQQETQYF; CDR3nt: TGTGCCAGCAGTTCCCCCGGGACTGGTCAACAAGAGACCCAGTACTTC
v_gene: TRBV3-1; j_gene: TRBJ1-2; abundance: .; d_gene: .; CDR3aa: CASSQVPGDEANYGYTF; CDR3nt: TGTGCCAGCAGCCAAGTGCCAGGGGATGAGGCTAACTATGGCTACACCTTC
v_gene: TRBV28; j_gene: TRBJ2-7; abundance: .; d_gene: TRBD1; CDR3aa: CASSLPDRYSYEQYF; CDR3nt: TGTGCCAGCAGTTTGCCGGACAGGTACTCCTACGAGCAGTACTTC
v_gene: TRBV4-3; j_gene: TRBJ1-5; abundance: .; d_gene: TRBD1; CDR3aa: CASSQWDSRNQPQHF; CDR3nt: TGCGCCAGCAGCCAATGGGACAGTCGCAATCAGCCCCAGCATTTT
v_gene: TRBV27; j_gene: TRBJ2-3; abundance: .; d_gene: TRBD2; CDR3aa: CASNWTSALPPRDTQYF; CDR3nt: TGTGCCAGCAATTGGACTAGCGCCCTCCCCCCGCGCGATACGCAGTATTTT
v_gene: TRBV29-1; j_gene: TRBJ2-7; abundance: .; d_gene: .; CDR3aa: CSVGGIVSSYEQYF; CDR3nt: TGCAGCGTTGGGGGCATAGTGTCGTCCTACGAGCAGTACTTC
v_gene: TRBV20-1; j_gene: TRBJ2-1; abundance: few; d_gene: TRBD2; CDR3aa: CSATGLAVYNEQFF; CDR3nt: TGCAGTGCTACTGGACTAGCGGTTTACAATGAGCAGTTCTTC
v_gene: TRBV3-1; j_gene: TRBJ2-3; abundance: .; d_gene: .; CDR3aa: CASSQETSTDTQYF; CDR3nt: TGTGCCAGCAGCCAAGAGACCAGCACAGATACGCAGTATTTT
v_gene: TRBV27; j_gene: TRBJ2-1; abundance: .; d_gene: .; CDR3aa: CASSSRTDSSYNEQFF; CDR3nt: TGTGCCAGCAGTTCCAGGACAGATAGCTCCTACAATGAGCAGTTCTTC
v_gene: TRBV24-1; j_gene: TRBJ2-2; abundance: .; d_gene: .; CDR3aa: CATSDQRAAGELFF; CDR3nt: TGTGCCACCAGTGATCAAAGGGCGGCCGGGGAGCTGTTTTTT
v_gene: TRBV12-3/TRBV12-4; j_gene: TRBJ2-7; abundance: .; d_gene: .; CDR3aa: CASSLGQDYEQYF; CDR3nt: TGTGCCAGCAGTTTAGGACAAGACTACGAGCAGTACTTC
v_gene: TRBV27; j_gene: TRBJ2-7; abundance: .; d_gene: .; CDR3aa: CASSFVGSSYEQYF; CDR3nt: TGTGCCAGCAGTTTCGTCGGAAGCTCCTACGAGCAGTACTTC
v_gene: TRBV29-1; j_gene: TRBJ2-1; abundance: .; d_gene: .; CDR3aa: CSVNAGLGNEQFF; CDR3nt: TGCAGCGTTAATGCGGGTCTTGGAAATGAGCAGTTCTTC
v_gene: TRBV27; j_gene: TRBJ2-3; abundance: once; d_gene: TRBD2; CDR3aa: CASSLTTSGNTDTQYF; CDR3nt: TGTGCCAGCAGTTTAACGACTAGCGGGAATACAGATACGCAGTATTTT
v_gene: TRBV3-1; j_gene: TRBJ2-7; abundance: .; d_gene: TRBD2; CDR3aa: CASSQGAGGVRQYF; CDR3nt: TGTGCCAGCAGCCAGGGAGCGGGAGGTGTCCGGCAGTACTTC
v_gene: TRBV6-2/TRBV6-3; j_gene: TRBJ2-3; abundance: .; d_gene: TRBD2; CDR3aa: CASSYRLAADTQYF; CDR3nt: TGTGCCAGCAGTTACCGGCTAGCGGCAGATACGCAGTATTTT
v_gene: TRBV29-1; j_gene: TRBJ2-2; abundance: .; d_gene: TRBD2; CDR3aa: CSVGDIGLAGGTGELFF; CDR3nt: TGCAGCGTTGGGGACATCGGACTAGCGGGAGGCACCGGGGAGCTGTTTTTT
v_gene: TRBV4-3; j_gene: TRBJ2-7; abundance: .; d_gene: .; CDR3aa: CASSQVVGSYEQYF; CDR3nt: TGCGCCAGCAGCCAAGTTGTAGGATCCTACGAGCAGTACTTC
v_gene: TRBV30; j_gene: TRBJ2-7; abundance: .; d_gene: .; CDR3aa: CAWSARNYGSSYEQYF; CDR3nt: TGTGCCTGGAGTGCCCGGAACTACGGGAGCTCCTACGAGCAGTACTTC
v_gene: TRBV19; j_gene: TRBJ1-5; abundance: .; d_gene: .; CDR3aa: CASSIVSGQPQHF; CDR3nt: TGTGCCAGTAGTATAGTAAGCGGACAGCCCCAGCATTTT
v_gene: TRBV5-6; j_gene: TRBJ2-3; abundance: .; d_gene: .; CDR3aa: CASSPLVGTQYF; CDR3nt: TGTGCCAGCAGCCCACTAGTCGGTACGCAGTATTTT
v_gene: TRBV12-3/TRBV12-4; j_gene: TRBJ1-2; abundance: .; d_gene: .; CDR3aa: CASSFAGTLYGYTF; CDR3nt: TGTGCCAGCAGTTTCGCCGGGACTCTGTATGGCTACACCTTC
v_gene: TRBV20-1; j_gene: TRBJ2-3; abundance: .; d_gene: TRBD2; CDR3aa: CSARTSGTPDTQYF; CDR3nt: TGCAGTGCCCGGACTAGCGGGACTCCAGATACGCAGTATTTT
v_gene: TRBV27; j_gene: TRBJ1-5; abundance: .; d_gene: TRBD1; CDR3aa: CASSPQGNNQPQHF; CDR3nt: TGTGCCAGCAGTCCACAGGGGAACAATCAGCCCCAGCATTTT